These 9 T cell receptor beta chains came from one sample sequenced in a study of tumor and adjacent non-tumor tissue in lung cancer. A modified ARM-PCR protocol with three rounds of nested PCR amplified TCRbeta. One entry per CDR3 protein, called by TCRdb with MiXCR from the multiplex PCR reads. This sample has 85,000 to 100,000 distinct CDR3 sequences, with 65% to 75% found just once. This sample's RNA came from whole unsorted tissue. The material sequenced was lung tumor tissue. The receptors come from a man in his 60s with non-small cell lung cancer.

This clonotype was seen many times. This chain joins TRBV10-3 and TRBJ1-1, with D perhaps TRBD1 (6 bases). The germline V gene has CDR1 ENHRY and CDR2 SYGVKD. Trimming cost V 6 bases and J 0 bases, with 11 bases left between them. The CDR3 has 14 residues. CDR3 protein: CAIRGGSMNTEAFF. CDR3 sequence (DNA): TGTGCCATCAGGGGGGGCAGTATGAACACTGAAGCTTTCTTT.

This clonotype was recorded a few times. The rearrangement joins TRBV6-2 or TRBV6-3 to TRBJ1-5, with a tentative D call TRBD1 (6 bases). Germline CDR1 reads MNHEY; CDR2 reads SVGEGT. The V end lost 6 bases, the J end lost 5 bases, and 14 bases lay between the germline ends. The CDR3 contains 14 residues. This CDR3 is CASSRQVNDQPQHF. The DNA for the CDR3 is TGTGCCAGCAGCAGACAGGTGAACGATCAGCCCCAGCATTTT.

With regard to this clonotype: The junction departs from the called germline gene at one end, perhaps through a read error. The rearrangement links TRBV7-8 to TRBJ2-4, with 7 bases lining up with TRBD2. Germline CDR1 reads SGHVS; CDR2 reads FQNEAQ. This CDR3 contains 14 residues. DNA of the CDR3: TGTACCAGCAGTTTTGGCGGGGGTGGTGACATTCAGTACTTT. It yields the protein CTSSFGGGGDIQYF.

This clonotype was picked up one time. An end of the junction differs from the germline gene, which may be a read error. The chain joins TRBV29-1 to TRBJ2-1, with a possible D match to TRBD1 (6 bases). This CDR3 has 15 residues. Germline CDR1 and CDR2: SQVTM and ANQGSEA. Here the CDR3 reads CSVEPSDRPHNKQFF. Written as DNA, the CDR3 is TGCAGCGTTGAACCCTCAGACAGGCCCCACAATAAGCAGTTCTTC.

The sample holds a few counts of this clonotype. One base away lies a much larger clone, so this may be a sequencing read error. The chain links TRBV28 to TRBJ2-7; 11 bases fit TRBD2. CDR1 and CDR2 (germline): MDHEN, SYDVKM. The CDR3 is 14 residues long. CDR3 sequence (DNA): TGTGCCAGCATCGGGACTAGCGGCTCCTACGAGCAGTGCTTC. Translated: CASIGTSGSYEQCF.

In DNA, the CDR3 is TGTGCCAGCCACGGTCCACGGGGGCCTCCCTCAGATACGCAGTATTTT. Translating gives CASHGPRGPPSDTQYF. The V and J genes are TRBV12-3 or TRBV12-4 and TRBJ2-3; D tentatively fits TRBD1 or TRBD2 (6 bases each). The length of the CDR3 is 16 residues. Trimming pared 8 bases from V and 4 bases from J, leaving 22 bases between.

Of note for this clonotype: The CDR3 ends on some other residue instead of the conserved phenylalanine or tryptophan, so this is likely a read error. The CDR3 nucleotides are TGTGCCAGCAGCGCGACAGGTCACCTCACAGATACGCAGTATTTG. Its translation is CASSATGHLTDTQYL. The J gene is TRBJ2-3, the V gene TRBV11-3; maybe TRBD1 (6 bases). CDR1 is SGHNT and CDR2 is YENEEA in the germline V gene. V was cut by 5 bases and J by 2 bases, with 14 bases left in between. The CDR3 runs 15 residues.

Turning to this clonotype: Because the CDR3 is missing its conserved closing phenylalanine or tryptophan, this is likely a read error. The chain employs TRBV4-1 and TRBJ2-7; the match to TRBD1 covers 8 bases. Germline CDR1 MGHRA, CDR2 YSYEKL. With V trimmed by 6 bases and J by 3 bases, 7 bases remained unmatched. The CDR3 runs to 14 residues. The CDR3 nucleotides are TGCGCCAGCAGTCTCCGGGACAGGAACTACGAGCAGTACCTC. Its protein is CASSLRDRNYEQYL.

The table lists this clonotype with a few counts. The junction departs from germline at one end; a sequencing error may be responsible. V and J are TRBV2 and TRBJ2-1, with D possibly being TRBD1 (5 bases). The CDR3 spans 14 residues. Germline values: CDR1 SNHLY, CDR2 FYNNEI. Written as DNA, the CDR3 is TGTGCCAGCACTCCCACAGGTTCCTACAATGAGCGGTTCTTC. Amino acid sequence: CASTPTGSYNERFF.